This T cell receptor beta chain was identified in a study of T cells in Graves' hyperthyroidism and ophthalmopathy. Study conclusions and caveats: Appearing also in blood were most of the thyroid clonotypes expanded above 0.001.

This clonotype was counted at least ten times. The antigen remains undetermined. The TCR beta CDR3 regions underwent amplification using RNA transcripts as the source. The study used the HTBI primer set for a first-round RT-PCR of the TCR CDR3. TCRdb passed the multiplex PCR reads through MiXCR, listing each CDR3 protein once. The data contain approximately 560,000 distinct CDR3 sequences, 15% to 19% of them seen just once; the ten biggest clones take up less than 9.5%. A patient was excluded if there was uncontrolled infection, other autoimmune disease, pregnancy or lactation. This CDR3 has 13 amino acids. The germline CDR1 and CDR2 sequences are SGHTA and FQGNSA. The ends lost 3 bases at V and 9 bases at J; junction bases unmatched: 4.

The rearrangement joins TRBV7-2 to TRBJ2-1; 8 positions agree with TRBD2. The material sequenced was blood. The sequence was collected from a woman in her twenties or thirties with Graves' hyperthyroidism. This chain's CDR3 is CASSLAGGPEQFF. The CDR3 DNA is TGTGCCAGCAGCTTGGCGGGGGGACCTGAGCAGTTCTTC.